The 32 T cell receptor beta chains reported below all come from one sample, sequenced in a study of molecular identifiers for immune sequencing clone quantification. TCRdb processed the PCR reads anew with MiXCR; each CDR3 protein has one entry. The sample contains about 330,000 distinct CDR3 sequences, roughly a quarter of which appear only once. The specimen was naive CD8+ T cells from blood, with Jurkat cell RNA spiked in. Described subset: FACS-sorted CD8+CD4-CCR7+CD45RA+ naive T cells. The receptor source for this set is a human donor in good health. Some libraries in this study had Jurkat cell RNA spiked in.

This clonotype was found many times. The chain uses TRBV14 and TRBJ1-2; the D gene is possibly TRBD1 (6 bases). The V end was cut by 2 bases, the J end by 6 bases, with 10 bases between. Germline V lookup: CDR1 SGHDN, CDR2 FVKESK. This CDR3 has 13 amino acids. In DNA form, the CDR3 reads TGTGCCAGCAGCCAACTCCGGGACAATGGCTACACCTTC. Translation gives CASSQLRDNGYTF.

For the CDR3, the DNA is TGTGCCAGCAGTGAAGCGCTCCCGGTGGATACGCAGTATTTT. Encoded protein: CASSEALPVDTQYF. The chain couples TRBV2 to TRBJ2-3; the D is unclear. CDR1 SNHLY and CDR2 FYNNEI come from the germline V gene. V dropped 0 bases and J dropped 6 bases, with 10 bases sitting between them. The CDR3 consists of 14 residues.

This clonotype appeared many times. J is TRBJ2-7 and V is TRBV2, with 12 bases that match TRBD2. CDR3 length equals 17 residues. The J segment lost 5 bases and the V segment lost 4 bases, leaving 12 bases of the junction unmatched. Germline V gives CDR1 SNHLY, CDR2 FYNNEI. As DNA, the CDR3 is TGTGCCAGCAGTGGGTTCGGACTAGCGGGGAGCCGGGACGAGCAGTACTTC. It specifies CASSGFGLAGSRDEQYF.

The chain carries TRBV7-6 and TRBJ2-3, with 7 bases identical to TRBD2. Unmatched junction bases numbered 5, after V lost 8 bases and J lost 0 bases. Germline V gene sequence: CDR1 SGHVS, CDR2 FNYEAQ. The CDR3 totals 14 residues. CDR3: CASGLGGSTDTQYF. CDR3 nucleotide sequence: TGTGCCAGCGGGTTGGGGGGGAGCACAGATACGCAGTATTTT.

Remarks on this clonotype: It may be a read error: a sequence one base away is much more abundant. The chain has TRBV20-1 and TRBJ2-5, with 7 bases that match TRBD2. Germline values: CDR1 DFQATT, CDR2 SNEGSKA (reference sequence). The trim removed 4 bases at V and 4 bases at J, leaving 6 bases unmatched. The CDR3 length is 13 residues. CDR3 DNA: TGCAGTGCTACCGGACTAGATAGAGAGACCCAGTACTTC. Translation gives CSATGLDRETQYF.

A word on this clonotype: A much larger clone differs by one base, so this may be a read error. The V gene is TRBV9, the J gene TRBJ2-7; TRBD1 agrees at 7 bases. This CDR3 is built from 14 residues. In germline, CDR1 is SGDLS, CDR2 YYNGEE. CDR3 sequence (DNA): TGTGCCAGCAGCTCCCGGGACAGAGTCTACGATCAGTACTTC. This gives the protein CASSSRDRVYDQYF.

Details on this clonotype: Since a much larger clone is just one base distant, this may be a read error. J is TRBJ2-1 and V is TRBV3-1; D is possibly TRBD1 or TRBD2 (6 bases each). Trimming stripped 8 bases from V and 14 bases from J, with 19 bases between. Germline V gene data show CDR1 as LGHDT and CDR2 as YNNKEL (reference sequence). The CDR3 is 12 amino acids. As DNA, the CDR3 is TGTGCCAGCGGCCCTGGGGGGCCTGTGGAGTTCTTC. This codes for CASGPGGPVEFF.

CDR3 residues: CASSQVSSGSYLESNTGELFF. The CDR3 DNA reads TGCGCCAGCAGCCAAGTATCGAGCGGGTCTTATCTAGAGTCGAACACCGGGGAGCTGTTTTTT. J is TRBJ2-2 and V is TRBV4-3, with D maybe TRBD2 (6 bases). V lost 1 base and J 0 bases, leaving 24 bases between the germline ends. The CDR3 runs 21 residues. Looked up from germline, CDR1 is LGHNA and CDR2 is YSLEER.

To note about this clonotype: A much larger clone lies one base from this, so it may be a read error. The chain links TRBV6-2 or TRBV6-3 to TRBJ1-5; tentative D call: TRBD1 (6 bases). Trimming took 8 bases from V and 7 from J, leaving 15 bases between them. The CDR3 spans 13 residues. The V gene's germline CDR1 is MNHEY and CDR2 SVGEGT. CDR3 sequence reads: CASGTGRKQPQHF. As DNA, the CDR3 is TGTGCCAGCGGAACAGGGCGGAAACAGCCCCAGCATTTT.

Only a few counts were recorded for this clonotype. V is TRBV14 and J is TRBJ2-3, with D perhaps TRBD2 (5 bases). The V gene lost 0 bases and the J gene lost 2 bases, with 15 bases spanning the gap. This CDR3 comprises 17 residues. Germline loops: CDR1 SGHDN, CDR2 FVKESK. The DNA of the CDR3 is TGTGCCAGCAGCCAAGACGGATCGAGGAGGCCCACAGATACGCAGTATTTT. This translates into CASSQDGSRRPTDTQYF. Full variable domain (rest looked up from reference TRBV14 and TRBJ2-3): EAGVTQFPSHSVIEKGQTVTLRCDPISGHDNLYWYRRVMGKEIKFLLHFVKESKQDESGMPNNRFLAERTGGTYSTLKVQPAELEDSGVYFCASSQDGSRRPTDTQYFGPGTRLTVL.

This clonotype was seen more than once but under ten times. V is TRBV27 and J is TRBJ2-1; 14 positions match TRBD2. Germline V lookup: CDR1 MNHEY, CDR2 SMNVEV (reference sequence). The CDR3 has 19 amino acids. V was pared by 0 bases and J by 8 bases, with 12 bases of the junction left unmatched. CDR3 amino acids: CASSLSLGLAGVGADEQFF. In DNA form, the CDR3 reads TGTGCCAGCAGTTTATCCCTGGGACTAGCGGGAGTCGGCGCGGATGAGCAGTTCTTC.

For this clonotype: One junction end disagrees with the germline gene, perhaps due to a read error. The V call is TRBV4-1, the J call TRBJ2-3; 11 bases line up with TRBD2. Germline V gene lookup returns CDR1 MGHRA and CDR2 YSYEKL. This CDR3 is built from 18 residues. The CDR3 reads CASSQDRVAGGPTDMQYF. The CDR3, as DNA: TGCGCCAGCAGCCAAGATAGAGTAGCGGGGGGGCCCACAGATATGCAGTATTTT.

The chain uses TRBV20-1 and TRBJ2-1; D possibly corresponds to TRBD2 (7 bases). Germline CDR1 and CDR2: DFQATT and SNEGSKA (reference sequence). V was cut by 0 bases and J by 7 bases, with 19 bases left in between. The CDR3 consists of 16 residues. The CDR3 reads CSARDGRGARLNEQFF. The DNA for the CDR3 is TGCAGTGCTAGAGATGGACGGGGGGCCCGCTTGAATGAGCAGTTCTTC.

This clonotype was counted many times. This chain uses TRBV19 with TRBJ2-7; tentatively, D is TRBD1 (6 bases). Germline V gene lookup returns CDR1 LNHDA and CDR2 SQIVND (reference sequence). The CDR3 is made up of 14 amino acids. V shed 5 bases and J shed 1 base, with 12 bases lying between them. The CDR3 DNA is TGTGCCAGTAGTTACCGGGACACTTCCTACGAGCAGTACTTC. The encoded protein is CASSYRDTSYEQYF.

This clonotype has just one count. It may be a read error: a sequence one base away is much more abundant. CDR3 nucleotides: TGTGCCGGCAGCTCCCCAAACACGATTGATAACACTGAAGCTTTCTTT. Translated: CAGSSPNTIDNTEAFF. The V gene is TRBV7-8, the J gene TRBJ1-1; D call uncertain. CDR3 size: 16 residues. CDR1 SGHVS and CDR2 FQNEAQ come from the germline V gene.

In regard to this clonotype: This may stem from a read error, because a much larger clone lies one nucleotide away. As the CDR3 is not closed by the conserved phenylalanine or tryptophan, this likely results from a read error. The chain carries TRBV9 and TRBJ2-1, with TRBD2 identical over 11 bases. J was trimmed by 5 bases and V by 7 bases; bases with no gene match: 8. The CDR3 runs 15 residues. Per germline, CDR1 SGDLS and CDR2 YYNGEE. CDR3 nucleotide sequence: TGTGCCAGCTCATTAGCGGGAGGGGAAAACAATGAGCAGTTCCTC. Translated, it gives CASSLAGGENNEQFL.

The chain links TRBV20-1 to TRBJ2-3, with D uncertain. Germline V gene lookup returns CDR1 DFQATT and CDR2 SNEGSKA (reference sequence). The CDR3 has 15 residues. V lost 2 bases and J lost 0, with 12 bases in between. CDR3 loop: CSARNRAESTDTQYF. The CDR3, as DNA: TGCAGTGCTAGAAATCGGGCAGAAAGCACAGATACGCAGTATTTT.

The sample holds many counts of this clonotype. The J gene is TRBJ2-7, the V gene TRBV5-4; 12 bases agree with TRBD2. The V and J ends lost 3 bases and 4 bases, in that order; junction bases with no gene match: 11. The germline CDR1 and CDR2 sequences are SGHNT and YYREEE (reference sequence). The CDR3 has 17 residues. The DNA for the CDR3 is TGTGCCAGCAGCTCATTAGGACTAGCGGGGACGAGGTACGAGCAGTACTTC. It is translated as CASSSLGLAGTRYEQYF. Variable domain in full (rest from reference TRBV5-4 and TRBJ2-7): ETGVTQSPTHLIKTRGQQVTLRCSSQSGHNTVSWYQQALGQGPQFIFQYYREEENGRGNFPPRFSGLQFPNYSSELNVNALELDDSALYLCASSSLGLAGTRYEQYFGPGTRLTVT.

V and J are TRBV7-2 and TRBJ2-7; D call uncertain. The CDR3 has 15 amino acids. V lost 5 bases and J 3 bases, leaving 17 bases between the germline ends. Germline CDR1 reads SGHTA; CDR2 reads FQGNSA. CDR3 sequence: CASSPVRTVYYEQYF. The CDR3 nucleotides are TGTGCCAGCAGCCCCGTCAGGACGGTCTACTACGAGCAGTACTTC.

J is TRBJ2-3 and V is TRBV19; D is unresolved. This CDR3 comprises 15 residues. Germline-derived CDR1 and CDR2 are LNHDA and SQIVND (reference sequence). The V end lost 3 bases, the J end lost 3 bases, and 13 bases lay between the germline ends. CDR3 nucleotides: TGTGCCAGTAGTATGGTTAGCCCCCCTACAGATACGCAGTATTTT. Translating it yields CASSMVSPPTDTQYF.

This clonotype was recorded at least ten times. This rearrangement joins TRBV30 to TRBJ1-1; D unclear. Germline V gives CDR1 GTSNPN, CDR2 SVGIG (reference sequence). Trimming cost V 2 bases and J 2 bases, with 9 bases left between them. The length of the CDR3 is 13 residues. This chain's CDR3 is CAWSLSQNTEAFF. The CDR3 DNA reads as TGTGCCTGGAGTTTGAGCCAAAACACTGAAGCTTTCTTT.

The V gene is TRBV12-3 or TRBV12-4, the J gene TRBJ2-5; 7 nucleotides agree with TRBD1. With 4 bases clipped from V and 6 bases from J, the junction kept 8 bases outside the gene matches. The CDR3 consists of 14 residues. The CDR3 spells CASSSASTGKTQYF. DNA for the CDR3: TGTGCCAGCAGTTCCGCCTCGACAGGGAAGACCCAGTACTTC.

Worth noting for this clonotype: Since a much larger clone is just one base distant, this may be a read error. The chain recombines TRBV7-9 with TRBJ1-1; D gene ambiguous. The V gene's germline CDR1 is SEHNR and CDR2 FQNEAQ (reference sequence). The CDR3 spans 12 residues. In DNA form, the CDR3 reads TGTGCCGGCAGCTTACGGGGAACTGAAGCTTTCTTT. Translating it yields CAGSLRGTEAFF.

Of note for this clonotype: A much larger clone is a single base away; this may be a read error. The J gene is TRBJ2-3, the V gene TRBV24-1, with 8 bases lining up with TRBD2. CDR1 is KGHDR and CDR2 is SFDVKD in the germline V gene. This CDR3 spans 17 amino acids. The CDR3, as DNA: TGTGCCACCAGTGATTCCGGGGGGGCTACTAGCACAGATCCGCAGTATTTT. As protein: CATSDSGGATSTDPQYF.

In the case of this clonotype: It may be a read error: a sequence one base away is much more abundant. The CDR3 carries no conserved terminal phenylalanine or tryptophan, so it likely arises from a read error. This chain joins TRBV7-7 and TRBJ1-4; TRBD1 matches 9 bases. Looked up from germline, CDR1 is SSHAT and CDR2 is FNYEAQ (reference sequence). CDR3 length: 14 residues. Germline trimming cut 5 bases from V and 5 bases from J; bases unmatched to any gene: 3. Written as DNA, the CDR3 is TGTGCCAGCAGCCCCGGGACAGGGAATGAAAAACTGTTTTAT. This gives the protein CASSPGTGNEKLFY.

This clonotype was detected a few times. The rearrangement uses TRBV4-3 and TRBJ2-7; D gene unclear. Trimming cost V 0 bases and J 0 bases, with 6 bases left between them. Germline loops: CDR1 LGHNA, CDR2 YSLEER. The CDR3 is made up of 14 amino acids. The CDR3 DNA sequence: TGCGCCAGCAGCCAAGATACGACCTCCTACGAGCAGTACTTC. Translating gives CASSQDTTSYEQYF.

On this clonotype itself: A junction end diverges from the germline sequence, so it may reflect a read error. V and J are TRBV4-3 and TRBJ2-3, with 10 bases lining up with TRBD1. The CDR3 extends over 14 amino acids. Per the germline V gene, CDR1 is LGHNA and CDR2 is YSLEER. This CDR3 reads CASTWDRGADTRCF. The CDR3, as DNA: TGCGCCAGCACCTGGGACAGGGGTGCGGATACGCGGTGTTTT.

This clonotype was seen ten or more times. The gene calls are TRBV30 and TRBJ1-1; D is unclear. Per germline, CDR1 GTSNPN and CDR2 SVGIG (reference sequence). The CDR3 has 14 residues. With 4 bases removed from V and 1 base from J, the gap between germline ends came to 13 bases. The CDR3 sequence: CAWTEGVRNTEAFF. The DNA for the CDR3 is TGTGCCTGGACGGAGGGAGTCCGGAACACTGAAGCTTTCTTT.

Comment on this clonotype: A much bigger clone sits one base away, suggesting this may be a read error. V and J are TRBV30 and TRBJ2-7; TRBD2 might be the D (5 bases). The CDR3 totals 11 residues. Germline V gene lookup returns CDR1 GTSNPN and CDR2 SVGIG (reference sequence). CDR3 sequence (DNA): TGTGCCTGGAAATCGGGGTACGAGCAGTGCTTC. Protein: CAWKSGYEQCF.

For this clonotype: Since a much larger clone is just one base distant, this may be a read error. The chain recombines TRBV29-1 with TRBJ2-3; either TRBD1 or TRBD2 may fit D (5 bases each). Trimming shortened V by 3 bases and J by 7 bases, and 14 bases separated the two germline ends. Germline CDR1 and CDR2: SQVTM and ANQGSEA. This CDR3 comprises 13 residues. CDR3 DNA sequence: TGCAGCGTTGATGGACAAGGGAGCAATACGCAGTATTTT. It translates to CSVDGQGSNTQYF.

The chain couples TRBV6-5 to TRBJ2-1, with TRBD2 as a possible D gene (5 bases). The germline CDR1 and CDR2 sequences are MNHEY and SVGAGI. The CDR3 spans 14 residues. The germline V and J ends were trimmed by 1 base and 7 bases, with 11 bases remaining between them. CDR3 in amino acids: CASSYLGGGNEQFF. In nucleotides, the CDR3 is TGTGCCAGCAGTTACTTAGGAGGCGGGAATGAGCAGTTCTTC.

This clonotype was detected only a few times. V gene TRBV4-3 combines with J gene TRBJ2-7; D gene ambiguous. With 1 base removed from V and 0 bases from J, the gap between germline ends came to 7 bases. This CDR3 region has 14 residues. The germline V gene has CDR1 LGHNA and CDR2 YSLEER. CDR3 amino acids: CASSQGPRSYEQYF. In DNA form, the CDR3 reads TGCGCCAGCAGCCAAGGTCCGCGCTCCTACGAGCAGTACTTC.